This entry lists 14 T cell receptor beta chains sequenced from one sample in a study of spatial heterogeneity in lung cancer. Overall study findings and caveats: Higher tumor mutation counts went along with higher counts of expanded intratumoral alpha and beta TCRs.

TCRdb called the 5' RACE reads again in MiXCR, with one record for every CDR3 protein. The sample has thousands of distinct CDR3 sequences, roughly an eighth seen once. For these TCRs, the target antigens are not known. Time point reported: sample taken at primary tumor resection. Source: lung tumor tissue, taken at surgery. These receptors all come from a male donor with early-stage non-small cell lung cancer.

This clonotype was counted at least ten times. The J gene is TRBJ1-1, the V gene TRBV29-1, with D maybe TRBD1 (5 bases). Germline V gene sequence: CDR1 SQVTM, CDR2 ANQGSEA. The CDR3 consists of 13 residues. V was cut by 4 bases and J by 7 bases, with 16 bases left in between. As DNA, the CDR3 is TGCAGCGTTGTAACCCAAGCAGGGATTGAAGCTTTCTTT. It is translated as CSVVTQAGIEAFF. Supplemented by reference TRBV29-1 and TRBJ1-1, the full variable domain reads SAVISQKPSRDICQRGTSLTIQCQVDSQVTMMFWYRQQPGQSLTLIATANQGSEATYESGFVIDKFPISRPNLTFSTLTVSNMSPEDSSIYLCSVVTQAGIEAFFGQGTRLTVV.

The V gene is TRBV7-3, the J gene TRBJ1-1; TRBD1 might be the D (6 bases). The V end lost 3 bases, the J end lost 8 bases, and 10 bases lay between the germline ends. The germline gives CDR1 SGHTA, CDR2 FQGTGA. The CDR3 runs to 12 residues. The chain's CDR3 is CASSFDGTEAFF. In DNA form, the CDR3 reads TGTGCCAGCAGCTTCGACGGGACAGAAGCTTTCTTT. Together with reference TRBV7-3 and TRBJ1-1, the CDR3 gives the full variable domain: GAGVSQTPSNKVTEKGKYVELRCDPISGHTALYWYRQSLGQGPEFLIYFQGTGAADDSGLPNDRFFAVRPEGSVSTLKIQRTERGDSAVYLCASSFDGTEAFFGQGTRLTVV.

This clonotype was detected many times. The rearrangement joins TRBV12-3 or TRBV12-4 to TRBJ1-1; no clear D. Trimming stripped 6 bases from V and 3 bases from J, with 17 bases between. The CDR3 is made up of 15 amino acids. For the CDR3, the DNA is TGTGCCAGCAGGGCAGTCACGGCACGGGACACTGAAGCTTTCTTT. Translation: CASRAVTARDTEAFF.

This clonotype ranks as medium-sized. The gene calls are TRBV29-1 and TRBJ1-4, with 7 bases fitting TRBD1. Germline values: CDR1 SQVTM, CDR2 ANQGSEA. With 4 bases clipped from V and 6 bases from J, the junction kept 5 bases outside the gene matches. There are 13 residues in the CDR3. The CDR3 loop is CSVGRQGDEKLFF. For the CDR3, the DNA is TGCAGCGTTGGACGACAGGGCGATGAAAAACTGTTTTTT. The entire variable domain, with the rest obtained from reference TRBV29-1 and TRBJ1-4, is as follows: SAVISQKPSRDICQRGTSLTIQCQVDSQVTMMFWYRQQPGQSLTLIATANQGSEATYESGFVIDKFPISRPNLTFSTLTVSNMSPEDSSIYLCSVGRQGDEKLFFGSGTQLSVL.

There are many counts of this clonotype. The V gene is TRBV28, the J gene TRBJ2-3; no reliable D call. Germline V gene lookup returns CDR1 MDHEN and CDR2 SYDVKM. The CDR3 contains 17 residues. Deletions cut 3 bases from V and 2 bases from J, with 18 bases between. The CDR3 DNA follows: TGTGCCAGCAGTTTCCACCCGACGCTGGTGTCCACAGATACGCAGTATTTT. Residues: CASSFHPTLVSTDTQYF. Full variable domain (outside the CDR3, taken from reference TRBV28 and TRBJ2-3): DVKVTQSSRYLVKRTGEKVFLECVQDMDHENMFWYRQDPGLGLRLIYFSYDVKMKEKGDIPEGYSVSREKKERFSLILESASTNQTSMYLCASSFHPTLVSTDTQYFGPGTRLTVL.

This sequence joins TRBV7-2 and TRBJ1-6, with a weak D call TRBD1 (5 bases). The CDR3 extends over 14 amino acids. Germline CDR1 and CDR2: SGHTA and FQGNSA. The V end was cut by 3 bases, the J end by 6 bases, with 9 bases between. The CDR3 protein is CASSFRQTNSPLHF. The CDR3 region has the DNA TGTGCCAGCAGCTTTCGACAGACTAATTCACCCCTCCACTTT.

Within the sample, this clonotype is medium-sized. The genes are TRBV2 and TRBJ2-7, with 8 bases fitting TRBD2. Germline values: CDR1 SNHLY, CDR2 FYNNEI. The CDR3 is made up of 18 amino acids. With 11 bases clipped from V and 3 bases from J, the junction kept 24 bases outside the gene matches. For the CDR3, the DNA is TGTGCCGTTCCCATTCGAGGAGAGCGGGAGTTCTCTTTCTACGAGCAGTACTTC. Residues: CAVPIRGEREFSFYEQYF.

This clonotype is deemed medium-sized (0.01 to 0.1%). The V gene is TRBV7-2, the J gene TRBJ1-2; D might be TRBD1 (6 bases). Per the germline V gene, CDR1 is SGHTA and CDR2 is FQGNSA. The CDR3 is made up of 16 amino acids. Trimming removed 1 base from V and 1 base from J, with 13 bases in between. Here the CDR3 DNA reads TGTGCCAGCAGCTTAGGCTTAACAGGGAATAACTATGGCTACACCTTC. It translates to CASSLGLTGNNYGYTF.

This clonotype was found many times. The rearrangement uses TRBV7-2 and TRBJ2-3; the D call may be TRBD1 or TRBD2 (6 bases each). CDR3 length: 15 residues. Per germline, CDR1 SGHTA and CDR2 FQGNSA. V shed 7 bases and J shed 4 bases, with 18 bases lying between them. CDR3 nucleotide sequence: TGTGCCAGCACAAGGTCGGGGGCACAAGCAGATACGCAGTATTTT. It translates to CASTRSGAQADTQYF.

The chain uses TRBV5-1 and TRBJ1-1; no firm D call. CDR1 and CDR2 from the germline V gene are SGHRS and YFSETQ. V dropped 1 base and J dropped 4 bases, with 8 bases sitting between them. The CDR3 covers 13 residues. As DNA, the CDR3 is TGCGCCAGCAGCTTGCTACCTGGCACTGAAGCTTTCTTT. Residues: CASSLLPGTEAFF.

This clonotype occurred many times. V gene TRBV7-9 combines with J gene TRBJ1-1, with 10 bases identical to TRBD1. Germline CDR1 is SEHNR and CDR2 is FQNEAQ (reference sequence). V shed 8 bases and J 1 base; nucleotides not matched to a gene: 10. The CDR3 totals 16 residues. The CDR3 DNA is TGTGCCAGCGCATCAGGACAGGGGGTAGCGAACACTGAAGCTTTCTTT. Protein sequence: CASASGQGVANTEAFF.

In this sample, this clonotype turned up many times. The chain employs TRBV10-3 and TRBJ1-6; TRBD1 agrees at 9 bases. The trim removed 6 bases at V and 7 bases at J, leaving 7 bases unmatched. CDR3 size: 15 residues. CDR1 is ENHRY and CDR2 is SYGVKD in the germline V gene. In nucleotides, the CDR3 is TGTGCCATCAGAACCGGGACAGGGAGCAATTCACCCCTCCACTTT. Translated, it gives CAIRTGTGSNSPLHF.

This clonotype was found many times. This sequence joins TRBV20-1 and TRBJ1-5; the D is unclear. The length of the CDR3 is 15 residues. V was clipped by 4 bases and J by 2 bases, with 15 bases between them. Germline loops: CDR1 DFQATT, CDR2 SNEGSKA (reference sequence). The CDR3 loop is CSAKPVAWGNQPQHF. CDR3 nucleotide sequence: TGCAGTGCTAAGCCGGTCGCGTGGGGCAATCAGCCCCAGCATTTT.

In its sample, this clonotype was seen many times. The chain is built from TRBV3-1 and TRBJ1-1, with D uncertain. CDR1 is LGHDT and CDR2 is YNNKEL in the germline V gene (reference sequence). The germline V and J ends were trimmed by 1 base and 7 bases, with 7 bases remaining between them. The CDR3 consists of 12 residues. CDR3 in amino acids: CASSQGIVEAFF. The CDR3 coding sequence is TGTGCCAGCAGCCAAGGAATTGTTGAAGCTTTCTTT. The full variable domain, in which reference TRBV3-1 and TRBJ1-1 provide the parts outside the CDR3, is DTAVSQTPKYLVTQMGNDKSIKCEQNLGHDTMYWYKQDSKKFLKIMFSYNNKELIINETVPNRFSPKSPDKAHLNLHINSLELGDSAVYFCASSQGIVEAFFGQGTRLTVV.